The 19 T cell receptor beta chains presented below share a single source sample, sequenced in a study of T-cell reconstitution after alpha-beta-depleted transplantation in children. Unique molecular identifiers featured in how the TCRbeta library was prepared. TCRdb re-analysed the PCR reads in MiXCR, keeping a single row per CDR3 protein. The data contain about 200,000 distinct CDR3 sequences, roughly 8.3% of them singletons. Sequenced here: PBMCs, mostly from graft donor cells, sampled 360 days after TCRalphabeta/CD19-depleted stem cell transplant. These receptors all stem from a male patient between 2 and 10 years old who had a stem cell transplant for acute myeloid leukemia, so the T cells may come from the graft donor.

In its sample, this clonotype was seen many times. The chain has TRBV20-1 and TRBJ2-1; 7 bases fit TRBD1. Trimming removed 1 base from V and 15 bases from J; junction bases left unmatched: 12. Germline values: CDR1 DFQATT, CDR2 SNEGSKA (reference sequence). CDR3 length: 13 amino acids. The CDR3 bases are TGCAGTGCTAGAGGCCTCAGGGGGATAGGGCGGTTCTTC. Translating gives CSARGLRGIGRFF.

The rearrangement joins TRBV6-1 to TRBJ2-2; D is perhaps TRBD2 (6 bases). CDR3 length: 13 residues. V lost 8 bases and J lost 7, with 14 bases in between. Germline V gene sequence: CDR1 MNHNS, CDR2 SASEGT. CDR3 sequence (DNA): TGTGCCAGCCGACGGAGGGTGGACGGGGAGCTGTTTTTT. Residues: CASRRRVDGELFF.

This clonotype was found a few times. The rearrangement joins TRBV20-1 to TRBJ1-4, with 8 bases identical to TRBD1. The CDR3 consists of 15 residues. Germline V CDR1 and CDR2: DFQATT, SNEGSKA (reference sequence). The V segment lost 5 bases and the J segment 1 base; nucleotides outside the gene matches: 6. The CDR3 DNA sequence: TGCAGTGCTCGGACAGGGAGCCAAACTAATGAAAAACTGTTTTTT. It yields the protein CSARTGSQTNEKLFF.

This clonotype was recorded at least ten times. The chain is built from TRBV6-6 and TRBJ2-3; 8 bases fit TRBD2. Germline CDR1 MNHNY, CDR2 SVGAGI (reference sequence). V lost 8 bases to trimming and J lost 5 bases; unmatched junction nucleotides: 3. This CDR3 has 12 amino acids. The CDR3 loop reads CASLAGLDTQYF. The CDR3 DNA follows: TGTGCCAGCCTAGCGGGTTTAGATACGCAGTATTTT.

The chain uses TRBV18 and TRBJ2-1, with unresolved D. The CDR3 has 14 residues. Deletions cut 6 bases from V and 6 bases from J, with 15 bases between. Germline V gene lookup returns CDR1 KGHSH and CDR2 LQKENI. The CDR3 sequence: CASSPPTLFNEQFF. The CDR3 bases are TGTGCCAGCTCGCCCCCGACACTATTCAATGAGCAGTTCTTC.

The genes are TRBV4-2 and TRBJ2-7; D possibly corresponds to TRBD2 (6 bases). The CDR3 runs to 17 residues. Looked up from germline, CDR1 is LGHNA and CDR2 is YNFKEQ. Trimming took 0 bases from V and 2 from J, leaving 17 bases between them. The CDR3 spells CASSQDLGSGPAYEQYV. The CDR3 bases are TGTGCCAGCAGCCAAGATCTGGGTAGCGGCCCAGCCTACGAGCAGTACGTC.

This clonotype has at least ten counts. The chain combines TRBV20-1 with TRBJ2-1; 12 bases align to TRBD2. The CDR3 sequence is 15 residues long. The J segment lost 7 bases and the V segment lost 0 bases, leaving 4 bases of the junction unmatched. In germline, CDR1 is DFQATT, CDR2 SNEGSKA (reference sequence). The CDR3 loop is CSARDSSGRVNEQFF. CDR3 in DNA: TGCAGTGCTAGAGACTCTAGCGGGAGGGTTAATGAGCAGTTCTTC.

The table lists this clonotype with many counts. At one end, the junction sequence differs from germline, possibly due to a read error. The genes are TRBV18 and TRBJ2-5; D remains ambiguous. This CDR3 has 12 residues. Germline V gene sequence: CDR1 KGHSH, CDR2 LQKENI. The CDR3 here is CASSPYQETQYF. In DNA, the CDR3 is TGCGCCAGCAGCCCGTACCAAGAGACCCAGTACTTC. The variable domain in full, with the rest retrieved from reference TRBV18 and TRBJ2-5, is NAGVMQNPRHLVRRRGQEARLRCSPMKGHSHVYWYRQLPEEGLKFMVYLQKENIIDESGMPKERFSAEFPKEGPSILRIQQVVRGDSAAYFCASSPYQETQYFGPGTRLLVL.

This clonotype was recorded many times. V and J are TRBV10-3 and TRBJ2-7; 12 nucleotides align to TRBD2. Germline values: CDR1 ENHRY, CDR2 SYGVKD. CDR3 size: 15 residues. The ends lost 0 bases at V and 4 bases at J; junction bases unmatched: 1. Here the CDR3 DNA reads TGTGCCATCAGTGAGTCGACTAGCGGGAGTTACGAGCAGTACTTC. Translation gives CAISESTSGSYEQYF.

This clonotype was detected many times. The chain's CDR3 is CATWTGIKSFF. The CDR3 DNA reads TGTGCCACCTGGACTGGCATCAAGTCTTTCTTT. The rearrangement joins TRBV6-1 to TRBJ1-1; D unclear. The CDR3 length is 11 residues. V lost 10 bases, J lost 12 bases, and 18 bases lay in between. Germline CDR1 MNHNS, CDR2 SASEGT.

The chain uses TRBV12-3 or TRBV12-4 and TRBJ2-7; 8 bases line up with TRBD1. The CDR3 totals 14 residues. The ends lost 10 bases at V and 4 bases at J; junction bases unmatched: 12. The CDR3: CAIPQGGTLYEQYV. The CDR3 nucleotides read TGTGCCATCCCACAGGGGGGAACCCTTTACGAGCAGTACGTC.

This clonotype was seen at least ten times. The chain uses TRBV7-3 and TRBJ2-1; 13 nucleotides line up with TRBD2. The CDR3 has 16 amino acids. Germline trimming cut 2 bases from V and 5 bases from J; bases unmatched to any gene: 3. Germline V CDR1 and CDR2: SGHTA, FQGTGA. Here the CDR3 reads CASSLGGTSGDNEQFF. CDR3 nucleotide sequence: TGTGCCAGCAGCTTAGGTGGGACTAGCGGGGACAATGAGCAGTTCTTC.

This chain joins TRBV12-3 or TRBV12-4 and TRBJ2-4; either TRBD1 or TRBD2 may fit D (6 bases each). Trimming stripped 3 bases from V and 6 bases from J, with 15 bases between. The CDR3 contains 15 residues. In DNA form, the CDR3 reads TGTGCCAGCAGTTTGTCTATGGGGGGCCGAAACATTCAGTACTTC. Protein sequence: CASSLSMGGRNIQYF.

This clonotype was seen a handful of times. This chain uses TRBV27 with TRBJ1-6; weak D call: TRBD1 (5 bases). V lost 6 bases to trimming and J lost 7 bases, with 16 bases between them. CDR1 and CDR2 (germline): MNHEY, SMNVEV (reference sequence). This CDR3 is 15 amino acids long. CDR3 nucleotides: TGTGCCAGCAGCTACCTGGGGGACCGGAATTCACCCCTCCACTTT. It is translated as CASSYLGDRNSPLHF.

This clonotype was counted many times. The chain recombines TRBV19 with TRBJ1-2; TRBD1 aligns across 7 bases. CDR3 size: 12 residues. The trim removed 5 bases at V and 8 bases at J, leaving 5 bases unmatched. Germline assignment: CDR1 LNHDA and CDR2 SQIVND (reference sequence). The CDR3 DNA sequence: TGTGCCAGTAGTTCGACAGGGACCGGCTACACCTTC. This translates into CASSSTGTGYTF.

The J gene is TRBJ2-5, the V gene TRBV12-3 or TRBV12-4; TRBD1 is a possible D gene (5 bases). The ends were cut back, 4 bases at V and 2 bases at J, with 20 bases in the middle. This CDR3 is built from 17 residues. The CDR3 sequence is CASSYPWDGAGQETQYF. As DNA, the CDR3 is TGTGCCAGCAGTTACCCCTGGGATGGGGCAGGTCAAGAGACCCAGTACTTC.

V gene TRBV7-9 combines with J gene TRBJ2-1, with a possible D match to TRBD2 (6 bases). The CDR3 contains 14 residues. V lost 1 base and J 9 bases, leaving 13 bases between the germline ends. CDR1 and CDR2 (germline): SEHNR, FQNEAQ (reference sequence). The CDR3 here is CASSLGLARGEQFF. CDR3 DNA sequence: TGTGCCAGCAGCTTAGGGCTAGCGCGGGGTGAGCAGTTCTTC.

This clonotype showed up just a few times. The CDR3 sequence: CASSLRLAVYGYTF. Written as DNA, the CDR3 is TGTGCCAGCAGCTTAAGGTTGGCGGTTTATGGCTACACCTTC. V and J are TRBV7-2 and TRBJ1-2; D is ambiguous. Germline values: CDR1 SGHTA, CDR2 FQGNSA. The CDR3 consists of 14 residues. Trimming stripped 2 bases from V and 5 bases from J, with 12 bases between.

Here the CDR3 DNA reads TGTGCCAGCACCGGGAATATTAGGAGGGGGGAGGAAGAGACCCAGTACTTC. Encoded protein: CASTGNIRRGEEETQYF. The chain links TRBV7-2 to TRBJ2-5; D may match TRBD1 or TRBD2 (6 bases each). The ends were cut back, 7 bases at V and 3 bases at J, with 24 bases in the middle. The germline CDR1 and CDR2 sequences are SGHTA and FQGNSA. The CDR3 is made up of 17 amino acids.